This record looks at one TCR beta chain sequence and its context. Between the trimmed V and J ends, which lost 2 bases and 7 bases, there was a span of 15 bases. This CDR3 is built from 14 residues. Germline assignment: CDR1 MGHRA and CDR2 YSYEKL. These data are taken from a study of control samples from healthy donors and cancer patients. Data came from immunoSEQ multiplex PCR; TCRdb stores just in-frame clones and leaves some out. The sample lists about 29,000 clones; around 90% were seen once. This TCR was sampled from a female donor with melanoma. This chain uses TRBV4-1 with TRBJ2-7; D gene ambiguous. Sequenced material: formalin-fixed, paraffin-embedded tissue. In DNA, the CDR3 is TGCGCCAGCAGCCAATCCGACGGACCCTGGGAGCAGTACTTC. It is translated as CASSQSDGPWEQYF.